These T cell receptor beta chains were read from a single sample in a study of T cell changes during pregnancy in multiple sclerosis. Sequencing was performed with immunoSEQ multiplex PCR; in TCRdb, only in-frame clones are kept and a portion is missing. This table holds 45,000 to 55,000 clones, about 88% found once. This material consisted of CD4+ T cells from peripheral blood mononuclear cells, taken in the second trimester of pregnancy. All receptors derive from a female donor with multiple sclerosis, enrolled in a pregnancy study. Each CDR3 is given with its conserved first and last residue. The D gene is left open where the match is weak. Some rows have no size entry. The others give once, few or many, or a class for an expanded clone.

>TRBV10-3|TRBJ2-5|NA|once
CAISEVGETQYF
TGTGCCATCAGTGAAGTCGGAGAGACCCAGTACTTC
>TRBV27|TRBJ2-1|TRBD1|NA
CASSLKGTGGTYEQFF
TGTGCCAGCAGTTTAAAAGGGACAGGGGGCACCTATGAGCAGTTCTTC
>TRBV7-2|TRBJ1-5|TRBD1|NA
CASSLGHRGLNQPQHF
TGTGCCAGCAGCTTAGGTCATAGGGGGCTCAATCAGCCCCAGCATTTT
>TRBV9|TRBJ2-7|NA|NA
CASSVSTSWKSYEQYF
TGTGCCAGCAGCGTATCGACTTCTTGGAAATCCTACGAGCAGTACTTC
>TRBV18|TRBJ2-3|NA|NA
CASSPLETKSTDTQYF
TGTGCCAGCTCTCCTCTAGAAACTAAAAGCACAGATACGCAGTATTTT
>TRBV7-8|TRBJ2-3|TRBD2|NA
CASSQGLAEGTDTQYF
TGTGCCAGCAGCCAGGGACTAGCAGAAGGCACAGATACGCAGTATTTT
>TRBV21-1|TRBJ1-1|NA|few
CASSGDRDTEAFF
TGTGCCAGCAGCGGAGACAGGGACACTGAAGCTTTCTTT
>TRBV2|TRBJ2-3|TRBD2|NA
CASTLALDDTQYF
TGTGCCAGCACACTAGCGTTAGATGATACGCAGTATTTT
>TRBV7-2|TRBJ2-3|TRBD1|NA
CASSGQVGTDTQYF
TGTGCCAGCAGCGGACAGGTCGGCACAGATACGCAGTATTTT
>TRBV30|TRBJ1-6|NA|NA
CAWSGGNYNSPLHF
TGTGCCTGGAGTGGCGGGAATTATAATTCACCCCTCCACTTT
>TRBV9|TRBJ2-4|TRBD2|NA
CASSVVAGGPSANIQYF
TGTGCCAGCAGCGTAGTAGCGGGAGGGCCGAGTGCGAACATTCAGTACTTC
>TRBV18|TRBJ1-1|NA|NA
CASCREMNTEAFF
TGTGCCAGCTGTAGAGAAATGAACACTGAAGCTTTCTTT
>TRBV28|TRBJ2-3|NA|NA
CASVLGDSLSTQYF
TGTGCCAGCGTCTTAGGGGACTCGCTGTCGACGCAGTATTTT
>TRBV2|TRBJ1-4|NA|NA
CASRRVATNEKLFF
TGTGCCAGCAGGAGGGTCGCAACTAATGAAAAACTGTTTTTT
>TRBV5-6|TRBJ2-3|TRBD2|NA
CASSLALAGGPTDTQYF
TGTGCCAGCAGCTTGGCCTTAGCGGGAGGGCCTACAGATACGCAGTATTTT
>TRBV29-1|TRBJ1-2|TRBD1|NA
CSVEEGGQVYTF
TGCAGCGTCGAGGAAGGGGGACAGGTCTACACCTTC
>TRBV2|TRBJ2-5|NA|NA
CASRRAGGFGTQYF
TGTGCCAGCAGAAGGGCAGGAGGGTTCGGGACCCAGTACTTC
>TRBV4-3|TRBJ2-7|NA|NA
CASSQQGPSYEQYF
TGCGCCAGCAGCCAACAGGGGCCCTCCTACGAGCAGTACTTC
>TRBV7-9|TRBJ2-5|NA|many
CASSLVGGAVETQYF
TGTGCCAGCAGCTTAGTGGGGGGGGCGGTGGAGACCCAGTACTTC
>TRBV12-5|TRBJ2-5|NA|NA
CASGSTGETQYF
TGTGCTAGTGGTTCTACAGGAGAGACCCAGTACTTC
>TRBV7-3|TRBJ2-5|TRBD2|NA
CASSHVSGRGQETQYF
TGTGCCAGCAGCCATGTAAGCGGGAGGGGGCAAGAGACCCAGTACTTC
>TRBV10-3|TRBJ2-2|TRBD1|NA
CAIKQGWELFF
TGTGCCATCAAACAGGGGTGGGAGCTGTTTTTT
>TRBV4-1|TRBJ1-4|NA|NA
CASSQGGTTGSREKLFF
TGCGCCAGCAGCCAGGGGGGGACAACCGGAAGTAGGGAAAAACTGTTTTTT
>TRBV11-2|TRBJ2-3|TRBD2|NA
CASSRTSGRVPDTQYF
TGTGCCAGCAGCAGGACTAGCGGGAGGGTCCCAGATACGCAGTATTTT
>TRBV19|TRBJ2-5|NA|NA
CASSIAAGFTETQYF
TGTGCCAGTAGTATAGCAGCCGGGTTCACAGAGACCCAGTACTTC
>TRBV5-1|TRBJ2-3|TRBD1|NA
CASSLAQGADTQYF
TGCGCCAGCAGCTTGGCACAGGGGGCAGATACGCAGTATTTT
>TRBV5-1|TRBJ2-3|NA|NA
CASSFGSTKTDTQYF
TGCGCCAGCAGCTTTGGGAGTACAAAGACAGATACGCAGTATTTT
>TRBV14|TRBJ2-2|NA|NA
CASSQLRFTGELFF
TGTGCCAGCAGCCAACTCAGGTTCACCGGGGAGCTGTTTTTT
>TRBV6-4|TRBJ1-1|NA|once
CASSDPRTSRENTEAFF
TGTGCCAGCAGTGACCCACGTACTTCCAGGGAGAACACTGAAGCTTTCTTT
>TRBV27|TRBJ1-2|NA|NA
CASSLGQGLNYGYTF
TGTGCCAGCAGTTTAGGGCAGGGACTAAACTATGGCTACACCTTC
>TRBV11-1|TRBJ2-7|TRBD2|NA
CASSSREGSHEQYF
TGTGCCAGCAGCTCGCGGGAGGGCAGCCACGAGCAGTACTTC
>TRBV6-5|TRBJ2-7|NA|NA
CASRTTGTYEQYF
TGTGCCAGCAGGACAACCGGGACCTACGAGCAGTACTTC
>TRBV11-2|TRBJ2-7|TRBD2|NA
CASSLAGRAFEQYF
TGTGCCAGCAGCTTAGCCGGGAGGGCCTTCGAGCAGTACTTC
>TRBV11-1|TRBJ2-2|NA|NA
CASSLGSTGELFF
TGTGCCAGCAGCTTAGGGAGCACCGGGGAGCTGTTTTTT
>TRBV5-5|TRBJ2-1|NA|few
CASSLASQGPKHHYEQFF
TGTGCCAGCAGCTTGGCCTCGCAGGGTCCGAAACATCATTATGAGCAGTTCTTC
>TRBV7-2|TRBJ1-2|NA|NA
CASSVQESGYTF
TGTGCCAGCAGCGTACAGGAGTCTGGCTACACCTTC
>TRBV30|TRBJ1-2|TRBD1|NA
CAWSVRTGGLPSF
TGTGCCTGGAGTGTACGTACAGGGGGTTTACCTTCCTTC
>TRBV29-1|TRBJ1-1|TRBD1|NA
CSVDPGQGAISTEAFF
TGCAGCGTTGATCCTGGACAGGGGGCTATCTCCACTGAAGCTTTCTTT
>TRBV2|TRBJ1-6|TRBD1|NA
CASTTGGWNSPLHF
TGTGCCAGCACAACAGGGGGCTGGAATTCACCCCTCCACTTT
>TRBV29-1|TRBJ2-1|TRBD1|NA
CSVSQGAGNEQFF
TGCAGCGTTTCTCAGGGGGCGGGGAATGAGCAGTTCTTC
>TRBV30|TRBJ1-1|NA|NA
CAWSSQALNTEAFF
TGTGCCTGGAGTTCACAGGCGCTGAACACTGAAGCTTTCTTT
>TRBV5-4|TRBJ2-7|NA|NA
CASSLGGKSSYEQYF
TGTGCCAGCAGCTTAGGAGGGAAGAGCTCCTACGAGCAGTACTTC
>TRBV27|TRBJ2-1|TRBD2|NA
CASLALAGEYNEQFF
TGTGCCAGCCTGGCGCTAGCGGGGGAATACAATGAGCAGTTCTTC
>TRBV28|TRBJ1-2|NA|few
CASNTQGATLYGYTF
TGTGCCAGCAATACTCAAGGGGCCACACTCTATGGCTACACCTTC
>TRBV11-2|TRBJ2-7|NA|few
CASSLTNREYEQYF
TGTGCCAGCAGCTTGACTAACCGGGAGTACGAGCAGTACTTC
>TRBV21-1|TRBJ1-2|NA|NA
CASSKRGSPNYGYTF
TGTGCCAGCAGCAAAAGAGGGTCGCCTAACTATGGCTACACCTTC
>TRBV5-5|TRBJ2-5|NA|NA
CASTLGQTQETQYF
TGTGCCAGCACCCTAGGACAGACGCAAGAGACCCAGTACTTC
>TRBV20-1|TRBJ1-4|NA|NA
CSVSTNEKLFF
TGCAGTGTCTCCACTAATGAAAAACTGTTTTTT
>TRBV2|TRBJ2-1|TRBD2|NA
CASSERGLASYNEQFF
TGTGCCAGCAGTGAAAGGGGACTAGCGAGTTACAATGAGCAGTTCTTC
>TRBV23-1|TRBJ1-4|TRBD1|few
CASSLGDSATNEKLFF
TGCGCCAGCAGTCTGGGGGACAGCGCAACTAATGAAAAACTGTTTTTT
>TRBV2|TRBJ2-7|NA|NA
CASSGQGYEQYF
TGTGCCAGCAGTGGTCAGGGTTACGAGCAGTACTTC